This T cell receptor (beta chain) emerged from a study of cytomegalovirus exposure and HLA in healthy donors. Notes on the study in general: The classifier reportedly diagnosed cytomegalovirus status with high sensitivity and specificity. A later analysis showed TCR association rates differing by HLA locus, peaking at DRB1 and lowest at HLA-C. Highly shared sequence variants in one cluster were likely a sequencing artifact. Later analysis reportedly placed an Asian-associated ancestry cluster below the roughly 700-donor mean in N-insertions.

Points on this clone: What it binds is not known.

V was pared by 1 base and J by 5 bases, with 18 bases between. Germline V lookup: CDR1 KGHSH, CDR2 LQKENI. The length of the CDR3 is 16 residues. Researchers ran the PCR with 60 Vbeta and 13 Jbeta primers. TCRdb keeps only in-frame clones here, not all; method: immunoSEQ multiplex PCR. The table lists approximately 120,000 clones, 70% to 80% of them singletons, with around 2.9% in the top ten. Sequenced input: PBMCs. This clonotype was sampled from a man aged 25 to 40 in good health and CMV-seronegative. The chain combines TRBV18 with TRBJ2-7; tentative D call: TRBD1 (6 bases). In nucleotides, the CDR3 is TGTGCCAGCTCACCACTCGGCCCCAGAGGGGGTCACGAGCAGTACTTC. Encoded protein: CASSPLGPRGGHEQYF.